This T cell receptor beta chain was recorded in a study of cytomegalovirus exposure and HLA in healthy donors. Notes on the study in general: In vitro checks showed that a few CMV-associated chains really do target CMV antigens. For cytomegalovirus status, the classifier reportedly gave diagnoses with high specificity and sensitivity.

The assay was immunoSEQ multiplex PCR, and TCRdb's table has in-frame clones only and misses some. The table includes some 100,000 clones, roughly 88% detected once. With regard to this clone: Antigen unknown.

From the approximately 120-subject validation cohort, which was separate from the approximately 720-subject first cohort, the donors were drawn. This clonotype originated in a man aged 18-30 years in good health and CMV-seronegative. The sequencing input was PBMCs.

The CDR3: CASSVSLNTEAFF. The CDR3 nucleotides read TGTGCCAGCAGTGTTTCATTGAACACTGAAGCTTTCTTT. The chain carries TRBV6-1 and TRBJ1-1; D call uncertain. CDR1 is MNHNS, CDR2 SASEGT, per germline. The CDR3 is 13 residues long. The germline V and J ends were trimmed by 4 bases and 0 bases, with 6 bases remaining between them.